A single sample gave rise to the 15 T cell receptor beta chains below, sequenced in a study of blood T cells in healthy people across ages. Combining a sample-barcoded 5' primer with a J-beta primer mix, a second PCR ran for roughly 7 to 11 cycles. Each CDR3 protein is one row after TCRdb ran MiXCR on the 5' RACE reads. The table shows about 1.4 million distinct CDR3 sequences, with almost 60% occurring only once. What was sequenced was blood. These receptors originate from a man younger than 30 in good health.

The rearrangement joins TRBV7-9 to TRBJ2-2; 7 bases are shared with TRBD1. The ends lost 4 bases at V and 3 bases at J; junction bases unmatched: 5. The CDR3 loop spans 15 amino acids. Germline V gene data show CDR1 as SEHNR and CDR2 as FQNEAQ (reference sequence). The CDR3 region is CASSYEGAYTGELFF. The CDR3 DNA is TGTGCCAGCAGCTACGAGGGGGCCTACACCGGGGAGCTGTTTTTT.

This clonotype has just a few counts. The rearrangement joins TRBV2 to TRBJ2-5; a possible D gene is TRBD2 (5 bases). CDR1 is SNHLY, CDR2 FYNNEI, per germline. The CDR3 sequence is 12 residues long. Trimming pared 10 bases from V and 4 bases from J, leaving 13 bases between. CDR3 sequence: CAIITSGETQYF. The CDR3 bases are TGTGCCATCATTACCAGCGGAGAGACCCAGTACTTC.

The rearrangement links TRBV7-9 to TRBJ2-7; D uncertain. With 1 base removed from V and 2 bases from J, the gap between germline ends came to 9 bases. CDR3 size: 14 residues. Germline lookup yields CDR1 SEHNR and CDR2 FQNEAQ (reference sequence). The CDR3: CASSLGLKPYEQYF. The CDR3 DNA is TGTGCCAGCAGCTTAGGGCTGAAACCCTACGAGCAGTACTTC.

The gene calls are TRBV29-1 and TRBJ2-7, with 7 bases lining up with TRBD2. Trimming removed 3 bases from V and 0 bases from J; junction bases left unmatched: 23. The CDR3 is 20 amino acids. The germline V gene encodes CDR1 SQVTM and CDR2 ANQGSEA. The CDR3 sequence is CSVDPELLAFPLPSSYEQYF. As DNA, the CDR3 is TGCAGCGTTGACCCTGAATTACTAGCGTTCCCTCTTCCATCCTCCTACGAGCAGTACTTC.

This clonotype was observed a handful of times. The V call is TRBV7-6, the J call TRBJ2-1; 8 positions match TRBD2. The germline CDR1 and CDR2 sequences are SGHVS and FNYEAQ. V lost 5 bases, J lost 7 bases, and 19 bases stayed unmatched. This CDR3 has 18 amino acids. The CDR3: CASSSGLTGGDPWNEQFF. The CDR3 DNA follows: TGTGCCAGCAGCAGCGGACTGACGGGGGGGGATCCCTGGAATGAGCAGTTCTTC.

This clonotype was found a few times. The J gene is TRBJ2-5, the V gene TRBV5-1; maybe TRBD2 (6 bases). CDR1 and CDR2 (germline): SGHRS, YFSETQ. The CDR3 covers 15 residues. The V and J ends lost 0 bases and 5 bases respectively, with 14 bases between them. CDR3 nucleotides: TGCGCCAGCAGCTTGGCCGGCGGGGATAGGGAGACCCAGTACTTC. Translating gives CASSLAGGDRETQYF.

This clonotype has a single count. V gene TRBV4-1 combines with J gene TRBJ2-5; D is unresolved. The better agreement between TRBJ2-7 and the DNA end casts doubt on the J call. Germline assignment: CDR1 MGHRA and CDR2 YSYEKL. This CDR3 comprises 15 residues. This CDR3 is CASSPEPDGAYEQYF. Written as DNA, the CDR3 is TGCGCCAGCAGCCCCGAACCGGACGGAGCCTACGAGCAGTACTTC.

This CDR3 reads CASSFPTGTSNNEQFF. Here the CDR3 DNA reads TGTGCCAGCAGCTTTCCTACCGGGACTAGCAACAATGAGCAGTTCTTC. The rearrangement links TRBV7-9 to TRBJ2-1; TRBD2 matches at 9 bases. The CDR3 contains 16 residues. J lost 5 bases, V lost 3 bases, and 8 bases had no gene match. Germline CDR1 SEHNR, CDR2 FQNEAQ (reference sequence).

The chain has TRBV6-5 and TRBJ1-1, with 9 bases lining up with TRBD1. The ends lost 6 bases at V and 4 bases at J; junction bases unmatched: 6. There are 14 residues in the CDR3. Germline V gene data show CDR1 as MNHEY and CDR2 as SVGAGI. The CDR3 loop reads CASRADRGLTEAFF. The CDR3 region has the DNA TGTGCCAGCAGGGCGGACAGGGGCCTCACTGAAGCTTTCTTT.

This clonotype was observed a handful of times. This chain connects TRBV7-9 to TRBJ2-5, with TRBD1 identical over 8 bases. V was clipped by 4 bases and J by 2 bases; unmatched bases: 3. CDR1 and CDR2 from the germline V gene are SEHNR and FQNEAQ (reference sequence). The CDR3 sequence is 14 residues long. CDR3 sequence: CASSSTGGQETQYF. The CDR3 DNA reads as TGTGCCAGCAGCTCCACAGGGGGGCAAGAGACCCAGTACTTC.

The rearrangement links TRBV24-1 to TRBJ2-4; maybe TRBD1 (6 bases). Looked up from germline, CDR1 is KGHDR and CDR2 is SFDVKD. The length of the CDR3 is 14 residues. The V gene lost 7 bases and the J gene lost 5 bases, with 14 bases spanning the gap. CDR3 sequence (DNA): TGTGCCACCAGCAGGGGCGCAGGGGAAAACATTCAGTACTTC. Residues: CATSRGAGENIQYF.

This chain uses TRBV6-5 with TRBJ2-3; possibly TRBD2 for D (6 bases). The CDR3 covers 13 residues. Germline V gives CDR1 MNHEY, CDR2 SVGAGI. V was clipped by 6 bases and J by 7 bases, with 14 bases between them. The CDR3 sequence is CASRREVANTQYF. For the CDR3, the DNA is TGTGCCAGCAGGAGGGAGGTCGCAAATACGCAGTATTTT.

This clonotype was observed a handful of times. This rearrangement joins TRBV29-1 to TRBJ2-1; the match to TRBD2 covers 14 bases. The CDR3 is 14 amino acids. With 6 bases clipped from V and 9 bases from J, the junction kept 7 bases outside the gene matches. Germline V gene sequence: CDR1 SQVTM, CDR2 ANQGSEA. The CDR3 nucleotides read TGCAGCGTAGGACTAGCGGGAGGCCGCGGTGAGCAGTTCTTC. Amino acid sequence: CSVGLAGGRGEQFF.

With respect to this clonotype: One end of the junction is discordant with germline, which a read error may explain. The V call is TRBV6-1, the J call TRBJ2-2, with 9 nucleotides matching TRBD2. The CDR3 covers 16 residues. CDR1 is MNHNS and CDR2 is SASEGT in the germline V gene. CDR3 protein: CAGSEGFSGSTGELFF. CDR3 DNA: TGTGCCGGCAGTGAAGGCTTTAGCGGGAGTACCGGGGAGCTGTTTTTT.

In its sample, this clonotype was seen a few times. This chain joins TRBV7-2 and TRBJ2-7; possible D gene TRBD1, 6 bases. V lost 7 bases and J lost 0, with 16 bases in between. The germline V gene has CDR1 SGHTA and CDR2 FQGNSA. CDR3 length: 15 amino acids. CDR3 in DNA: TGTGCCAGCAACCCAGGGGATTTGGGCTCCTACGAGCAGTACTTC. Translated, it gives CASNPGDLGSYEQYF.